The clone carrying this TCR beta chain was seen repeatedly, ten times or more. No antigen is known for it. The data derive from a study of identical twins. Study outcomes and limitations: The conclusions drew on cross-sectional statistical analysis instead of tracking the same donors. Monozygotic twins shared more out-of-frame TCR alpha than recombination models predicted. Sequences that were out-of-frame, alpha and twin-shared displayed an excess of low generation probability.

Using its own MiXCR run on the 5' RACE reads, TCRdb lists one record per CDR3 protein. The repertoire includes a few hundred thousand distinct CDR3 sequences, nearly 15% of them detected once, and roughly 0.4% sits in the top ten. CDR1 LGHDT and CDR2 YNNKEL come from the germline V gene (reference sequence). Trimming took off 7 bases at V and 0 bases at J, with 9 bases between the two ends. The CDR3 spans 13 residues. These data are also associated with another study on yellow fever vaccine responses in identical twins. From that report: Twins' vaccine T cell response reportedly seemed partly convergent, partly personalized.

The rearrangement joins TRBV3-1 to TRBJ1-1; no definite D call. The source of this sequence is a woman younger than 30 in good health. The sequenced material came from CD4+ T cells sorted from blood. The CDR3 loop reads CASTPGVNTEAFF. In nucleotides, the CDR3 is TGTGCCAGCACCCCTGGGGTGAACACTGAAGCTTTCTTT. Full variable domain (rest looked up from reference TRBV3-1 and TRBJ1-1): DTAVSQTPKYLVTQMGNDKSIKCEQNLGHDTMYWYKQDSKKFLKIMFSYNNKELIINETVPNRFSPKSPDKAHLNLHINSLELGDSAVYFCASTPGVNTEAFFGQGTRLTVV.